Described below is a single TCR beta chain sequence and its context. The record originates from a study of control samples from healthy donors and cancer patients. The CDR3 is 13 amino acids. The V gene lost 5 bases and the J gene lost 5 bases, with 12 bases spanning the gap. CDR1 is MNHEY and CDR2 is SVGAGI in the germline V gene. TCRdb keeps only in-frame clones here, not all; method: immunoSEQ multiplex PCR. The data contain fewer than 110,000 clones, roughly 90% of them singletons. The clonotype originates from a man aged 25 to 40 in good health. The sample was blood. The chain employs TRBV6-5 and TRBJ1-2; D remains unclear. The CDR3 DNA reads TGTGCCAGCAGTCGACTGGAGTTGTATGGCTACACCTTC. This codes for CASSRLELYGYTF.